The present TCR beta chain was sequenced within a study of post-analysis software for immune sequencing data (dated by TCRdb to the mid-2010s). Regarding the complete study: Relapsing-remitting, secondary progressive and progressive-relapsing multiple sclerosis were recorded as disease courses, and subtype annotation was lacking for some patients. The multiple sclerosis patient repertoires were compared with under 13 previously published healthy control repertoires from donors aged about 6 to 26 years. A subset of samples was prepared in parallel using single-end sample barcoding, then pooled and co-amplified after Illumina adapter ligation. What the study reported, not specific to this receptor: A handful of TRBV segments, including TRBV5-6, TRBV5-1 and TRBV20-1, were significantly more frequent in patients than controls. Direct clustering with F measure showed strong co-clustering of samples prepared in the same batch, prompting a batch-effect correction. The control group was slightly older than the multiple sclerosis patient group. Normalized Chao1 diversity was significantly lower in multiple sclerosis patients than controls, suggesting substantial peripheral T-cell clonal expansion.

To demonstrate the VDJtools post-analysis software, TCR beta repertoires were profiled from the peripheral blood of more than 10 young patients with multiple sclerosis. Multiple sclerosis patients were children and adolescents aged roughly 6 to 16 years. This clonotype showed up just a few times. Its antigen specificity is not known. No clone much larger than this one lies a single base away; base qualities are absent. The library was generated by PCR. Instrument used: Illumina HiSeq 2500. Unique molecular identifiers were incorporated into TCR beta cDNA libraries to reduce PCR and sequencing biases. Approximately 500,000 cDNA molecules were obtained per 1 to 10 million input T cells, so each molecule approximated one T cell. The patient libraries were prepared and sequenced with the same protocol used for the earlier healthy control dataset. Within a given batch, samples were prepared together, multiplexed and sequenced on the same HiSeq lane. The source study handled its data this way. Raw barcoded reads were processed with MIGEC, discarding single-read molecular identifier groups before consensus assembly and CDR3 extraction. Clonotype tables were post-analysed with VDJtools, and diversity was normalized by down-sampling all datasets to the smallest sample size. In repertoire overlap clustering, CDR3 amino acid sequences, but not nucleotide sequences, were matched to correct batch-related cross-sample contamination. TCRdb cleaned the public reads at Q25 with fastp, built clones with MiXCR and kept in-frame beta chains. Rows matching on CDR3 protein sequence are summarized as one entry with the most common DNA and genes. The authors' filters were not applied to this entry. The sample table holds fewer than 850,000 distinct CDR3 sequences, of which about 27% were seen once. Roughly 0.53% of the sample comes from the top ten.

The germline V gene (reference sequence) yields LNHNV for CDR1 and YYDKDF for CDR2. V ends up 2 bases short and J 0 bases short, with an unmatched junction base count of 5. The CDR3, cysteine through phenylalanine, is 16 amino acids long. The retained sequence is limited to the CDR3, 48 bases, with the frame set at the first base. The chain couples TRBV15 to TRBJ2-7, and 9 junctional nucleotides match TRBD2. The sequence was obtained from a girl between 10 and 17 years old with multiple sclerosis. Sequencing was performed on blood. CDR3 region: CATSRPAGGSSYEQYF. The DNA sequence follows: TGTGCCACCAGCAGACCAGCGGGAGGTAGCTCCTACGAGCAGTACTTC. Here the CDR3 is joined to the reference TRBV15 and TRBJ2-7 genes, and the full variable domain is: DAMVIQNPRYQVTQFGKPVTLSCSQTLNHNVMYWYQQKSSQAPKLLFHYYDKDFNNEADTPDNFQSRRPNTSFCFLDIRSPGLGDTAMYLCATSRPAGGSSYEQYFGPGTRLTVT.